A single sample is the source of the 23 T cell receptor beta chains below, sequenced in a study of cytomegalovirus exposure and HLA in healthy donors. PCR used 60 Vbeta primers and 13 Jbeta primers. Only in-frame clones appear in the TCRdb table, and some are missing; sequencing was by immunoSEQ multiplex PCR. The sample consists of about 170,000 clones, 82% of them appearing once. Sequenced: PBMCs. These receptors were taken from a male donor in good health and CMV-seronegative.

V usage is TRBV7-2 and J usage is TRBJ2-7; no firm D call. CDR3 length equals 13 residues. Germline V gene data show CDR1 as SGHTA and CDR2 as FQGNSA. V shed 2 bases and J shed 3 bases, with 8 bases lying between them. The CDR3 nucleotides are TGTGCCAGCAGCTTAATCTTAATCTACGAGCAGTACTTC. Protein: CASSLILIYEQYF.

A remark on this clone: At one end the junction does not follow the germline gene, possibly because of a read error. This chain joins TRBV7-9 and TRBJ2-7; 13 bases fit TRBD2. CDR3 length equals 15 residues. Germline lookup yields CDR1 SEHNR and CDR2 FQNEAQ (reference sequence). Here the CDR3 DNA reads TGTTCCAGCAGCCTGACTAGCGGGAGGACCTACGAGCAGTACTTC. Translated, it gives CSSSLTSGRTYEQYF.

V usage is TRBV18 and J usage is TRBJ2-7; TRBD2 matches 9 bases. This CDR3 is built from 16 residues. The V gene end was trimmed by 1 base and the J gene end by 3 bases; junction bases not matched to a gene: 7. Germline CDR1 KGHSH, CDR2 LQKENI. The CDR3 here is CASSPQGLAGIYEQYF. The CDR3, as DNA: TGTGCCAGCTCACCACAGGGTCTAGCGGGGATCTACGAGCAGTACTTC.

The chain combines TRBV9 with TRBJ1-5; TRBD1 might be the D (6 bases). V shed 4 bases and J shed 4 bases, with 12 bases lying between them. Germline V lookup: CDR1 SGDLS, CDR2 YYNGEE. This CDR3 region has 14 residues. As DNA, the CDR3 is TGTGCCAGCAGCCCCAGGGGCGGTAATCAGCCCCAGCATTTT. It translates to CASSPRGGNQPQHF.

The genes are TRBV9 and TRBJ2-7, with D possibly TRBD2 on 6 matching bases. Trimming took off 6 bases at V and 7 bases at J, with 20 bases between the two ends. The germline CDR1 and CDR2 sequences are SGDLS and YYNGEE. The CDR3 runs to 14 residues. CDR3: CASTPSGLLGEQYF. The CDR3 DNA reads TGTGCCAGCACCCCTTCCGGACTACTCGGAGAGCAGTACTTC.

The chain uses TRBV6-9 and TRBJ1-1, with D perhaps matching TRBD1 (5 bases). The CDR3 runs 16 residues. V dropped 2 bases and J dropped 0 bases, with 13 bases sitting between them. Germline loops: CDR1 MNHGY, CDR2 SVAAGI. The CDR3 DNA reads TGTGCCAGCAGTTATAATGGTGGGGCCGTGAACACTGAAGCTTTCTTT. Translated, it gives CASSYNGGAVNTEAFF.

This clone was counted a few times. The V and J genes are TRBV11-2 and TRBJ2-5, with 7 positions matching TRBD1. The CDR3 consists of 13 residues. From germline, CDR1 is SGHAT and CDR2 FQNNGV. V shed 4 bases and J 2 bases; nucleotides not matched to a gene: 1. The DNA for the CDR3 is TGTGCCAGCAGCTCGGGACAGCAAGAGACCCAGTACTTC. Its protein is CASSSGQQETQYF.

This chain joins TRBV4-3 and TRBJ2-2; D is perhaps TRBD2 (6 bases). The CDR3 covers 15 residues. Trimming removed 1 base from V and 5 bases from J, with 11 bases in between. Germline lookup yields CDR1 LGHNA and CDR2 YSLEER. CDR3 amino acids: CASSQAGSGTGELFF. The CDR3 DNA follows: TGCGCCAGCAGCCAAGCCGGGAGCGGTACCGGGGAGCTGTTTTTT.

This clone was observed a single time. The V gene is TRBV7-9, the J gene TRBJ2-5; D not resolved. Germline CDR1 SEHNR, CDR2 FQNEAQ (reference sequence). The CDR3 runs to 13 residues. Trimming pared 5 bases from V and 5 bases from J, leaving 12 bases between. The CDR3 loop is CASSRWPSETQYF. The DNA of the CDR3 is TGTGCCAGCAGCCGATGGCCATCGGAGACCCAGTACTTC.

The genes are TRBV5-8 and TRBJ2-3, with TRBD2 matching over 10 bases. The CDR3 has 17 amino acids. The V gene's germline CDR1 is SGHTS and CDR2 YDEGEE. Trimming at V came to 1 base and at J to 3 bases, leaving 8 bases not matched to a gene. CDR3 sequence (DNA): TGTGCCAGCAGCTTGACCCTAGCGGGAGATTGGACAGATACGCAGTATTTT. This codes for CASSLTLAGDWTDTQYF.

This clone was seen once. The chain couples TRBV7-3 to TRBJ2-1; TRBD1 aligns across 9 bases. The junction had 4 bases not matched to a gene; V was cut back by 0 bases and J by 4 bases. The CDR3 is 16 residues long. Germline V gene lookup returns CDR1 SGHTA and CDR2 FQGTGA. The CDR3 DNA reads TGTGCCAGCAGCTTAACCCCGGGACAGGGATACAATGAGCAGTTCTTC. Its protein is CASSLTPGQGYNEQFF.

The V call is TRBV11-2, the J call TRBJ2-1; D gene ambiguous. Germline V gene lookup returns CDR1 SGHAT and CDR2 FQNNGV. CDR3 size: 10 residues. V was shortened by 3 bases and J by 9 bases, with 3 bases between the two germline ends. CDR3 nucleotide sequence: TGTGCCAGCAGCTTCGGTGAGCAGTTCTTC. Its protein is CASSFGEQFF.

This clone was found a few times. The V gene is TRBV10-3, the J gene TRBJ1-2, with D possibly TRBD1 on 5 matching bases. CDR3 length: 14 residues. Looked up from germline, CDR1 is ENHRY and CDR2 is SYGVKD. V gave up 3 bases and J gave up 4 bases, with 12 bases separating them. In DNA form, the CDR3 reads TGTGCCATCAGTGACACTAGCGGGGGCTATGGCTACACCTTC. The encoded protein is CAISDTSGGYGYTF.

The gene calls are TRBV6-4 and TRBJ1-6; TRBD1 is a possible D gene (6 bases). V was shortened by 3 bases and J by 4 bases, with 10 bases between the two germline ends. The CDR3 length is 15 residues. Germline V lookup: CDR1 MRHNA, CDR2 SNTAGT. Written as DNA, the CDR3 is TGTGCCAGCAGTGAGCAGGGGTCGTATAATTCACCCCTCCACTTT. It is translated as CASSEQGSYNSPLHF.

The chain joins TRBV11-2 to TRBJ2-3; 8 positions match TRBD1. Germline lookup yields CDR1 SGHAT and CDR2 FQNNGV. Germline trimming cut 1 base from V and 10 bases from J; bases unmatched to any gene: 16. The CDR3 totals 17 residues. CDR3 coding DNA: TGTGCCAGCAGCTTAGCTTTTTGGGCAGGGGGCAGGGGCTCGCAGTATTTT. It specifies CASSLAFWAGGRGSQYF. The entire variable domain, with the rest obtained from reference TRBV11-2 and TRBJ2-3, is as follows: EAGVAQSPRYKIIEKRQSVAFWCNPISGHATLYWYQQILGQGPKLLIQFQNNGVVDDSQLPKDRFSAERLKGVDSTLKIQPAKLEDSAVYLCASSLAFWAGGRGSQYFGPGTRLTVL.

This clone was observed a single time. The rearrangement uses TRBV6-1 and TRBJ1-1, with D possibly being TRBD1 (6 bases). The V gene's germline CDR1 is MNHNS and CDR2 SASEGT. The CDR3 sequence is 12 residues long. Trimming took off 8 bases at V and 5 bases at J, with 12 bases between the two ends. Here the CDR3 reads CASGGGATEAFF. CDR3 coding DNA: TGTGCCAGCGGAGGGGGGGCTACTGAAGCTTTCTTT.

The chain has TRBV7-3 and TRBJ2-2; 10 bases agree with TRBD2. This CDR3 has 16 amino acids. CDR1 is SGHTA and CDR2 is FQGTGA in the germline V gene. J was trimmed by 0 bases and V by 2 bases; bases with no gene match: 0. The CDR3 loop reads CASSLLAGANTGELFF. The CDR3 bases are TGTGCCAGCAGCTTACTAGCGGGAGCGAACACCGGGGAGCTGTTTTTT.

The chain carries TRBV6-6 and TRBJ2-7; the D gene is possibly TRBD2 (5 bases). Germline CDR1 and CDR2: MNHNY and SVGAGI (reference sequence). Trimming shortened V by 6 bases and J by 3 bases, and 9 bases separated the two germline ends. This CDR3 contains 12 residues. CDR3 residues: CASSQTSYEQYF. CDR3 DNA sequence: TGTGCCAGCAGCCAAACTAGCTACGAGCAGTACTTC.

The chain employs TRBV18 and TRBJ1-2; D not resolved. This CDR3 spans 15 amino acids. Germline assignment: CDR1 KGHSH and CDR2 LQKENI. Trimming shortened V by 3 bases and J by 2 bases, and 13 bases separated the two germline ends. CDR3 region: CASSPISRKNYGYTF. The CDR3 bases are TGTGCCAGCTCACCGATTAGCAGAAAAAACTATGGCTACACCTTC.

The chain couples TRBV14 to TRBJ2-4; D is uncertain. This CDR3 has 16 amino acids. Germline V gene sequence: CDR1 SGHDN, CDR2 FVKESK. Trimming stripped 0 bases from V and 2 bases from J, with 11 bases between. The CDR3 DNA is TGTGCCAGCAGCCAAGATCCCTCGTACTCCAAAAACATTCAGTACTTC. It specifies CASSQDPSYSKNIQYF.

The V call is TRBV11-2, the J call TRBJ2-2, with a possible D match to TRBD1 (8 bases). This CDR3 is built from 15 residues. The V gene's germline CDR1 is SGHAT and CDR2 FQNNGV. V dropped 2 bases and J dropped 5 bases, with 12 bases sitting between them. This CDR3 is CASSLLQGGTGELFF. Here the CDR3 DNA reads TGTGCCAGCAGCTTACTACAGGGGGGGACCGGGGAGCTGTTTTTT. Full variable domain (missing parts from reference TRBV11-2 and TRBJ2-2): EAGVAQSPRYKIIEKRQSVAFWCNPISGHATLYWYQQILGQGPKLLIQFQNNGVVDDSQLPKDRFSAERLKGVDSTLKIQPAKLEDSAVYLCASSLLQGGTGELFFGEGSRLTVL.

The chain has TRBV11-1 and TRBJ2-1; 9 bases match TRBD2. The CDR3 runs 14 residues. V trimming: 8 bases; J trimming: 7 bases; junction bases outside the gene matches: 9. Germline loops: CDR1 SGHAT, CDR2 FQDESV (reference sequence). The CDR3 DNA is TGTGCCAGCGGGAGCGGGAGGCAGGTAAATGAGCAGTTCTTC. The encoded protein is CASGSGRQVNEQFF.

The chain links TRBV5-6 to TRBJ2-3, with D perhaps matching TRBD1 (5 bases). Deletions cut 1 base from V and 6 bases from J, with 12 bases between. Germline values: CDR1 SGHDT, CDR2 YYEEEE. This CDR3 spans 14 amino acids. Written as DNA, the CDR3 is TGTGCCAGCAGCTTGAGGGGTCCGATCGATACGCAGTATTTT. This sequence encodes CASSLRGPIDTQYF.